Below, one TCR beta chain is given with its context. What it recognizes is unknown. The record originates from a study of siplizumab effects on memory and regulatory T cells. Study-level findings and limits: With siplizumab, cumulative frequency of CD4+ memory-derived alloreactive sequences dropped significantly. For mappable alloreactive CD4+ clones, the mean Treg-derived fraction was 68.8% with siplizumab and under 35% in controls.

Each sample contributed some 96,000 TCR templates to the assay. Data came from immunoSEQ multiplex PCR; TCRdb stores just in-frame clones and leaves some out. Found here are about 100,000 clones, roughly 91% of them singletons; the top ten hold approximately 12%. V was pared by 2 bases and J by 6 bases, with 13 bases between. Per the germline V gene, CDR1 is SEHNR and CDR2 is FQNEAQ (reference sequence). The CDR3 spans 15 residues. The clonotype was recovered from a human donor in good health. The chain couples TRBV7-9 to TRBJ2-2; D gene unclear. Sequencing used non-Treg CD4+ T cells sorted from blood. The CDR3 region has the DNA TGTGCCAGCAGCTTATATGTAGGGTCCGCCGGGGAGCTGTTTTTT. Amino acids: CASSLYVGSAGELFF.